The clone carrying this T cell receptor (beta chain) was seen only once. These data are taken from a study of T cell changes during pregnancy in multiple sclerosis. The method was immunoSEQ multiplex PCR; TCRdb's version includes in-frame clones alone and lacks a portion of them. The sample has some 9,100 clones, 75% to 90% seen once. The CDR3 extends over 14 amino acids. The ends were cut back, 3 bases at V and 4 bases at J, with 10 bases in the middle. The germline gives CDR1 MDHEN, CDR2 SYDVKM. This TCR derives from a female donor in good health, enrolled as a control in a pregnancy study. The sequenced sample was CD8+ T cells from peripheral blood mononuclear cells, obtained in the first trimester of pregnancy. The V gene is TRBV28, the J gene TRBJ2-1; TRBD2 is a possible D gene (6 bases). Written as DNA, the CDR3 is TGTGCCAGCAGTTTGGAGGGGATGTACAATGAGCAGTTCTTC. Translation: CASSLEGMYNEQFF.